The sequence of this T cell receptor (beta chain) was determined in a study of CD8 T cells in ankylosing spondylitis. TCRdb re-called the 5' RACE reads through MiXCR, storing one row per CDR3 protein. There are approximately 100,000 distinct CDR3 sequences in the sample; 8% to 10% occur only once, and 9.9% lies in the top ten. Material for sequencing was blood, either unsorted or a sorted T cell fraction (not recorded which). This clonotype was sampled from a male donor with ankylosing spondylitis or in good health (not recorded which).

This CDR3 is CASIWREEPFWHEQFF. The CDR3 coding sequence is TGCGCCAGCATTTGGCGGGAGGAACCGTTTTGGCATGAGCAGTTCTTC. The V gene is TRBV23-1, the J gene TRBJ2-1; TRBD2 matches 8 bases. TRBV23-1 falls under the ORF class, with uncertain function. J was trimmed by 8 bases and V by 7 bases; bases with no gene match: 16. The CDR3 contains 16 residues.